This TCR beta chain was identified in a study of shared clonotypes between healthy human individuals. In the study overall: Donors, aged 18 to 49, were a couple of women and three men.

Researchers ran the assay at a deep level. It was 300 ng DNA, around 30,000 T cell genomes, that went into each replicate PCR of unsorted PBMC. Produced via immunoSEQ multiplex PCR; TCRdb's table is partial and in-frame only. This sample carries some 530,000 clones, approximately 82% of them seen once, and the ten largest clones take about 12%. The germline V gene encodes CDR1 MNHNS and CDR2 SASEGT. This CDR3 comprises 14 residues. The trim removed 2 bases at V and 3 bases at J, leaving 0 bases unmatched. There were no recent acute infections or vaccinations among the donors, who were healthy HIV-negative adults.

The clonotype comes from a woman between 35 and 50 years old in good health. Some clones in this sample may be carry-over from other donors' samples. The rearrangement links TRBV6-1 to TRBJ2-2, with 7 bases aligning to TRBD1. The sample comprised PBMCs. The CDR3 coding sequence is TGTGCCAGCAGTGAACAGGGGGACACCGGGGAGCTGTTTTTT. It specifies CASSEQGDTGELFF.